The next 30 T cell receptor beta chains were all read from a single sample in a study of cytomegalovirus exposure and HLA in healthy donors. PCR employed 60 Vbeta and 13 Jbeta primers. Generated by immunoSEQ multiplex PCR, the TCRdb table keeps only in-frame clones and is missing some. The sample holds some 240,000 clones, about 72% seen once. The specimen sequenced was PBMCs. All receptors come from a male donor in good health and CMV-seronegative.

The chain joins TRBV5-1 to TRBJ1-1; D possibly corresponds to TRBD1 (5 bases). V lost 4 bases, J lost 0 bases, and 10 bases lay in between. This CDR3 spans 14 amino acids. Germline CDR1 and CDR2: SGHRS and YFSETQ. The CDR3 region is CASSMNRMNTEAFF. DNA of the CDR3: TGCGCCAGCAGCATGAACAGGATGAACACTGAAGCTTTCTTT.

The gene calls are TRBV27 and TRBJ1-1; 8 positions match TRBD1. Germline lookup yields CDR1 MNHEY and CDR2 SMNVEV (reference sequence). The CDR3 sequence is 15 residues long. J was trimmed by 4 bases and V by 4 bases; bases with no gene match: 8. The CDR3: CASSSSGGGGTEAFF. The CDR3 bases are TGTGCCAGCAGTTCCTCAGGGGGCGGGGGCACTGAAGCTTTCTTT.

This clone turned up a few times. This sequence joins TRBV6-5 and TRBJ2-2; tentatively, D is TRBD2 (6 bases). The CDR3 spans 16 residues. Germline loops: CDR1 MNHEY, CDR2 SVGAGI. With 0 bases removed from V and 6 bases from J, the gap between germline ends came to 14 bases. The CDR3 sequence: CASSYSGTSMPGELFF. Here the CDR3 DNA reads TGTGCCAGCAGTTACTCAGGGACTTCTATGCCCGGGGAGCTGTTTTTT.

This sequence joins TRBV2 and TRBJ2-2, with 7 bases identical to TRBD1. V was pared by 8 bases and J by 5 bases, with 8 bases of the junction left unmatched. The germline V gene encodes CDR1 SNHLY and CDR2 FYNNEI. The CDR3 loop spans 14 amino acids. CDR3 protein: CASGLKGATGELFF. The DNA for the CDR3 is TGTGCCAGCGGCTTAAAGGGGGCTACCGGGGAGCTGTTTTTT.

This clone has only a few counts. V gene TRBV19 combines with J gene TRBJ1-1; the D gene is possibly TRBD1 (5 bases). V lost 5 bases to trimming and J lost 3 bases, with 13 bases between them. There are 14 residues in the CDR3. Germline CDR1 LNHDA, CDR2 SQIVND (reference sequence). This chain's CDR3 is CASSPGGWDTEAFF. DNA for the CDR3: TGTGCCAGTAGTCCCGGGGGGTGGGACACTGAAGCTTTCTTT. The full variable domain, rest sourced from reference TRBV19 and TRBJ1-1, is DGGITQSPKYLFRKEGQNVTLSCEQNLNHDAMYWYRQDPGQGLRLIYYSQIVNDFQKGDIAEGYSVSREKKESFPLTVTSAQKNPTAFYLCASSPGGWDTEAFFGQGTRLTVV.

This chain connects TRBV7-9 to TRBJ2-7; 14 bases fit TRBD2. This CDR3 contains 16 residues. With V trimmed by 5 bases and J by 6 bases, 9 bases remained unmatched. Germline loops: CDR1 SEHNR, CDR2 FQNEAQ (reference sequence). Here the CDR3 DNA reads TGTGCCAGCAGCACAGGGACTAGCGGGAGACCGGCCGAGCAGTACTTC. This sequence encodes CASSTGTSGRPAEQYF. Full variable domain (missing parts from reference TRBV7-9 and TRBJ2-7): DTGVSQNPRHKITKRGQNVTFRCDPISEHNRLYWYRQTLGQGPEFLTYFQNEAQLEKSRLLSDRFSAERPKGSFSTLEIQRTEQGDSAMYLCASSTGTSGRPAEQYFGPGTRLTVT.

The rearrangement links TRBV28 to TRBJ1-5, with D uncertain. This CDR3 spans 13 amino acids. Trimming shortened V by 6 bases and J by 9 bases, and 15 bases separated the two germline ends. Germline V gene data show CDR1 as MDHEN and CDR2 as SYDVKM. CDR3 sequence: CASSPGARRPQHF. In DNA form, the CDR3 reads TGTGCCAGCAGCCCGGGTGCGAGGCGGCCCCAGCATTTT.

The V call is TRBV9, the J call TRBJ1-2; tentatively, D is TRBD1 (5 bases). The CDR3 spans 14 residues. Germline CDR1 is SGDLS and CDR2 is YYNGEE. V dropped 3 bases and J dropped 7 bases, with 16 bases sitting between them. This CDR3 reads CASSGQSGLGGYTF. CDR3 coding DNA: TGTGCCAGCAGCGGGCAATCGGGACTCGGTGGCTACACCTTC. Full variable domain (missing parts from reference TRBV9 and TRBJ1-2): DSGVTQTPKHLITATGQRVTLRCSPRSGDLSVYWYQQSLDQGLQFLIQYYNGEERAKGNILERFSAQQFPDLHSELNLSSLELGDSALYFCASSGQSGLGGYTFGSGTRLTVV.

V usage is TRBV7-9 and J usage is TRBJ2-5; D is perhaps TRBD2 (5 bases). The assigned J gene may be wrong: the sequence end matches TRBJ2-7 better. From germline, CDR1 is SEHNR and CDR2 FQNEAQ (reference sequence). The CDR3 runs to 12 residues. The CDR3 is CASTGSGYEQYF. The CDR3 region has the DNA TGTGCCAGCACCGGATCGGGGTACGAGCAGTACTTC.

The CDR3 loop reads CASSLHGQREQYF. The CDR3 nucleotides read TGTGCCAGCAGTCTTCATGGACAGCGAGAGCAGTACTTC. This chain uses TRBV27 with TRBJ2-7, with a possible D match to TRBD1 (6 bases). This CDR3 has 13 amino acids. Germline-derived CDR1 and CDR2 are MNHEY and SMNVEV (reference sequence). The V and J ends lost 5 bases and 7 bases respectively, with 15 bases between them.

This clone was recorded only once. The chain carries TRBV18 and TRBJ2-7; TRBD2 aligns across 11 bases. Germline loops: CDR1 KGHSH, CDR2 LQKENI. CDR3 length equals 16 residues. Trimming removed 1 base from V and 4 bases from J; junction bases left unmatched: 6. This chain's CDR3 is CASSPRLAGLQYEQYF. DNA of the CDR3: TGTGCCAGCTCACCACGACTAGCGGGGCTACAATACGAGCAGTACTTC.

The chain employs TRBV7-9 and TRBJ1-2; TRBD1 aligns across 7 bases. The CDR3 runs 14 residues. The germline CDR1 and CDR2 sequences are SEHNR and FQNEAQ (reference sequence). J gave up 5 bases and V 6 bases, and 9 bases lay outside the gene matches. CDR3: CASSLGTDLYGYTF. The CDR3 DNA sequence: TGTGCCAGCAGTCTTGGGACAGATCTTTATGGCTACACCTTC.

The chain uses TRBV5-4 and TRBJ1-2; 7 bases fit TRBD1. The CDR3 runs to 15 residues. Trimming removed 4 bases from V and 6 bases from J; junction bases left unmatched: 12. Germline CDR1 reads SGHNT; CDR2 reads YYREEE (reference sequence). The CDR3 spells CASSQIGRGSDGYTF. The CDR3 DNA is TGTGCCAGCAGCCAAATTGGCAGGGGGTCAGATGGCTACACCTTC.

V is TRBV11-3 and J is TRBJ2-2, with 8 bases aligning to TRBD2. The junction had 6 bases not matched to a gene; V was cut back by 0 bases and J by 6 bases. The CDR3 sequence is 16 residues long. The germline gives CDR1 SGHNT, CDR2 YENEEA. CDR3 bases: TGTGCCAGCAGCTTAGAACGGGAGGGCCTTCCCGGGGAGCTGTTTTTT. Translating gives CASSLEREGLPGELFF.

The chain links TRBV28 to TRBJ2-1, with unresolved D. The CDR3 totals 12 residues. Per germline, CDR1 MDHEN and CDR2 SYDVKM. V was clipped by 2 bases and J by 9 bases, with 8 bases between them. CDR3 sequence reads: CASSLVVSEQFF. In DNA, the CDR3 is TGTGCCAGCAGTTTAGTCGTGAGTGAGCAGTTCTTC.

The DNA of the CDR3 is TGTGCCTCCAGCTTGGTAGTAACTGAAGCTTTCTTT. Its translation: CASSLVVTEAFF. The chain combines TRBV5-5 with TRBJ1-1, with D hard to call. Germline CDR1 and CDR2: SGHKS and YYEKEE (reference sequence). V lost 10 bases and J lost 5, with 15 bases in between. CDR3 size: 12 residues.

The chain combines TRBV9 with TRBJ1-1, with D maybe TRBD1 (5 bases). The germline V and J ends were trimmed by 4 bases and 12 bases, with 19 bases remaining between them. Germline-derived CDR1 and CDR2 are SGDLS and YYNGEE. This CDR3 contains 13 residues. CDR3 DNA sequence: TGTGCCAGCAGCCCAATCGGAGCGCCAGGGTCTTTCTTT. Its protein product is CASSPIGAPGSFF.

This sequence joins TRBV28 and TRBJ2-1; TRBD2 agrees at 11 bases. The junction had 11 bases not matched to a gene; V was cut back by 6 bases and J by 7 bases. CDR1 is MDHEN, CDR2 SYDVKM, per germline. There are 16 residues in the CDR3. The CDR3 here is CASRPGLAGGGNEQFF. In DNA, the CDR3 is TGTGCCAGCAGACCCGGCCTAGCGGGAGGTGGTAATGAGCAGTTCTTC.

With regard to this clone: The junction and the germline gene differ at one end; a read error may be behind it. The rearrangement joins TRBV4-1 to TRBJ2-3; TRBD2 might be the D (6 bases). The germline CDR1 and CDR2 sequences are MGHRA and YSYEKL. The CDR3 sequence is 14 residues long. In DNA form, the CDR3 reads TGCGCCAGCAGACAAGGACTACGCACAGATACGCAGTATTTT. It codes for CASRQGLRTDTQYF.

The V call is TRBV7-2, the J call TRBJ1-3, with D perhaps matching TRBD1 (6 bases). The CDR3 has 17 amino acids. Germline V CDR1 and CDR2: SGHTA, FQGNSA. Trimming stripped 5 bases from V and 3 bases from J, with 20 bases between. CDR3 amino acids: CASSPRGGRLGGNTIYF. DNA of the CDR3: TGTGCCAGCAGCCCGCGCGGGGGCAGGTTAGGTGGAAACACCATATATTTT.

This clone occurred a few times. One end of the junction varies from germline; a read error may be responsible. V gene TRBV7-7 combines with J gene TRBJ2-2, with unresolved D. This CDR3 contains 14 residues. Per the germline V gene, CDR1 is SSHAT and CDR2 is FNYEAQ (reference sequence). CDR3 sequence: CASSPTYNTGELFF. The CDR3, as DNA: TGTGCTAGCAGCCCCACCTATAACACCGGGGAGCTGTTTTTT.

In DNA form, the CDR3 reads TGTGCCAGCAGCGGAGAAGTAGCAGATACGCAGTATTTT. Amino acid sequence: CASSGEVADTQYF. The chain links TRBV9 to TRBJ2-3; D gene unclear. Germline CDR1 reads SGDLS; CDR2 reads YYNGEE. The V end lost 3 bases, the J end lost 4 bases, and 9 bases lay between the germline ends. This CDR3 comprises 13 residues.

The V and J genes are TRBV25-1 and TRBJ2-7; 9 nucleotides line up with TRBD1. V dropped 6 bases and J dropped 7; count of bases not matched to a gene: 7. Germline V gene lookup returns CDR1 MGHDK and CDR2 SYGVNS. This CDR3 contains 13 residues. CDR3 sequence (DNA): TGTGCCAGCAGGATACAGGGGGCGGGTGAGCAGTACTTC. It translates to CASRIQGAGEQYF.

This clone was counted once. As DNA, the CDR3 is TGTGCCAGCAGCCACCAGCGGGAGGTAGGCGGGGAGCTGTTTTTT. This gives the protein CASSHQREVGGELFF. This chain connects TRBV27 to TRBJ2-2; 9 nucleotides line up with TRBD2. This CDR3 is built from 15 residues. CDR1 is MNHEY, CDR2 SMNVEV, per germline (reference sequence). Trimming cost V 6 bases and J 7 bases; bases outside gene matches: 9.

The sample holds one count of this clone. The chain links TRBV14 to TRBJ1-4; D is undetermined. The CDR3 runs to 15 residues. V dropped 5 bases and J dropped 1 base, with 11 bases sitting between them. Per the germline V gene, CDR1 is SGHDN and CDR2 is FVKESK. CDR3 amino acids: CASSKGVVTNEKLFF. CDR3 coding DNA: TGTGCCAGCAGCAAGGGAGTGGTAACTAATGAAAAACTGTTTTTT.

This chain uses TRBV27 with TRBJ1-5; 7 nucleotides line up with TRBD1. This CDR3 has 15 residues. Germline V gene lookup returns CDR1 MNHEY and CDR2 SMNVEV (reference sequence). V lost 6 bases, J lost 0 bases, and 5 bases stayed unmatched. CDR3 sequence (DNA): TGTGCCAGCAGGGGCAGGGGGTATAGCAATCAGCCCCAGCATTTT. Amino acid sequence: CASRGRGYSNQPQHF.

With respect to this clone: The junction does not match germline at one end; this may be a read error. This rearrangement joins TRBV18 to TRBJ2-7; TRBD2 matches at 7 bases. Germline CDR1 reads KGHSH; CDR2 reads LQKENI. There are 16 residues in the CDR3. CDR3 nucleotides: TGTGCCAGCTCCCCGGGTTGGGAGGGCCCCTCCTACGGGCAGTACTTC. Amino acids: CASSPGWEGPSYGQYF.

The rearrangement links TRBV5-3 to TRBJ2-5, with 11 bases lining up with TRBD2. TRBV5-3 is sorted into the ORF group, with uncertain function. J lost 5 bases, V lost 3 bases, and 6 bases had no gene match. The CDR3 is 15 residues long. CDR3 residues: CARSSLAGGVETQYF. CDR3 coding DNA: TGTGCCAGAAGCTCGCTAGCGGGAGGAGTTGAGACCCAGTACTTC.

This clone was seen only once. This rearrangement joins TRBV5-1 to TRBJ1-6, with D possibly matching TRBD1 (6 bases). This CDR3 contains 15 residues. V lost 3 bases and J lost 8, with 15 bases in between. Germline V CDR1 and CDR2: SGHRS, YFSETQ. The DNA of the CDR3 is TGCGCCAGCAGCTGGAGGCGGGGGCGCGATTCACCCCTCCACTTT. Its protein is CASSWRRGRDSPLHF.

J is TRBJ2-5 and V is TRBV10-3; 13 nucleotides line up with TRBD2. V lost 2 bases, J lost 10 bases, and 7 bases stayed unmatched. Germline CDR1 is ENHRY and CDR2 is SYGVKD. The CDR3 has 15 residues. The CDR3 is CAISERTSGRADQYF. CDR3 nucleotides: TGTGCCATCAGTGAGCGGACTAGCGGGAGAGCGGACCAGTACTTC.